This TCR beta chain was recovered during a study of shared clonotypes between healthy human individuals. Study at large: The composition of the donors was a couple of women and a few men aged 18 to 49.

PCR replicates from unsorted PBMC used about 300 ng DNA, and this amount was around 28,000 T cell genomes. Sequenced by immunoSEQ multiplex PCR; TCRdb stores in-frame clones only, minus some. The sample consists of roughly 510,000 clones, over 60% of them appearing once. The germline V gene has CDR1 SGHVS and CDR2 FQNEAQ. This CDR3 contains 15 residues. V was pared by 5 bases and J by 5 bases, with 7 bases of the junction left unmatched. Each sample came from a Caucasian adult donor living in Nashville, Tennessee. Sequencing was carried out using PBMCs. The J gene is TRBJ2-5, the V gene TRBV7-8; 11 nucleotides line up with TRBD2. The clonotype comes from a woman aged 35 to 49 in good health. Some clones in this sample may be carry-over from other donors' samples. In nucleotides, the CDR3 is TGTGCCAGCAGCCAACGTAGCGGGAGGGGGGAGACCCAGTACTTC. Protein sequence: CASSQRSGRGETQYF.